What follows are 2 T cell receptor beta chains derived from one specimen sequenced in a study of long-term antiretroviral therapy in people with HIV. Investigators performed immunoSEQ version v3.0 at survey level. Some clones are missing from TCRdb's copy, which holds only in-frame ones; the method was immunoSEQ multiplex PCR. The data contain 30,000 to 40,000 clones, 86% of them singletons. The material sequenced was unsorted PBMCs, taken just before starting antiretroviral therapy. Every receptor here comes from a woman aged 18-29 years with HIV.

This clone was seen only once. This sequence joins TRBV28 and TRBJ1-2; D possibly corresponds to TRBD1 (5 bases). The CDR3 covers 14 residues. Germline loops: CDR1 MDHEN, CDR2 SYDVKM. V lost 5 bases, J lost 4 bases, and 14 bases lay in between. The DNA of the CDR3 is TGTGCCAGCAGTCCTACCGGGACGGTCTATGGCTACACCTTC. Residues: CASSPTGTVYGYTF.

V usage is TRBV5-5 and J usage is TRBJ2-7, with 7 positions matching TRBD2. V was clipped by 4 bases and J by 0 bases; unmatched bases: 7. The CDR3 covers 15 residues. CDR1 is SGHKS, CDR2 YYEKEE, per germline (reference sequence). The CDR3 DNA reads as TGTGCCAGCAGCCTGTCGGGGGGACGCTCCTACGAGCAGTACTTC. Amino acids: CASSLSGGRSYEQYF.